The next 22 T cell receptor beta chains were all read from a single sample in a study of cytomegalovirus exposure and HLA in healthy donors. PCR involved 60 Vbeta and 13 Jbeta primers. Only in-frame clones appear in the TCRdb table, and some are missing; sequencing was by immunoSEQ multiplex PCR. The sample contains about 130,000 clones, roughly 76% of which appear only once. Sequenced sample: PBMCs. These receptors originate from an older woman in good health and CMV-seropositive.

This chain connects TRBV2 to TRBJ1-2, with TRBD1 matching 7 bases. Per the germline V gene, CDR1 is SNHLY and CDR2 is FYNNEI. This CDR3 is built from 14 residues. The J segment lost 4 bases and the V segment lost 3 bases, leaving 5 bases of the junction unmatched. CDR3 nucleotide sequence: TGTGCCAGCAGTGATAGGGACAGTCCCTATGGCTACACCTTC. Its protein is CASSDRDSPYGYTF. The complete variable domain, with remaining parts taken from reference TRBV2 and TRBJ1-2, reads EPEVTQTPSHQVTQMGQEVILRCVPISNHLYFYWYRQILGQKVEFLVSFYNNEISEKSEIFDDQFSVERPDGSNFTLKIRSTKLEDSAMYFCASSDRDSPYGYTFGSGTRLTVV.

The chain's CDR3 is CASSLGTSGRLTGNIQYF. The CDR3 bases are TGCGCCAGCAGCTTGGGGACTAGCGGGAGACTTACCGGGAACATTCAGTACTTC. The chain recombines TRBV5-1 with TRBJ2-4, with TRBD2 matching over 13 bases. This CDR3 is 18 amino acids long. In germline, CDR1 is SGHRS, CDR2 YFSETQ. Germline trimming cut 0 bases from V and 7 bases from J; bases unmatched to any gene: 10.

V and J are TRBV25-1 and TRBJ1-1, with D unresolved. The CDR3 loop spans 18 amino acids. The germline V and J ends were trimmed by 2 bases and 2 bases, with 21 bases remaining between them. Germline-derived CDR1 and CDR2 are MGHDK and SYGVNS. The CDR3 region has the DNA TGTGCCAGCAGTGAAAATATCGCGCGGGCAGCGAAAAACACTGAAGCTTTCTTT. Its translation: CASSENIARAAKNTEAFF.

To note about this clone: This sample also contains other DNA sequences that code for the same CDR3. The gene calls are TRBV18 and TRBJ2-7, with 7 bases that match TRBD1. Trimming removed 3 bases from V and 1 base from J; junction bases left unmatched: 0. The CDR3 has 13 amino acids. Germline CDR1 reads KGHSH; CDR2 reads LQKENI. As DNA, the CDR3 is TGTGCCAGCTCACCGGACAGGTCCTACGAGCAGTACTTC. This gives the protein CASSPDRSYEQYF.

The chain couples TRBV7-2 to TRBJ2-5; D is ambiguous. V was trimmed by 3 bases and J by 1 base, leaving 6 bases between them. The germline V gene has CDR1 SGHTA and CDR2 FQGNSA. CDR3 length equals 13 residues. CDR3 region: CASSFSIQETQYF. DNA for the CDR3: TGTGCCAGCAGCTTTTCAATCCAAGAGACCCAGTACTTC.

This clone has a count of ten or more. The chain recombines TRBV13 with TRBJ2-2; TRBD2 aligns across 13 bases. The CDR3 length is 17 residues. Germline V lookup: CDR1 PRHDT, CDR2 FYEKMQ (reference sequence). J lost 5 bases, V lost 5 bases, and 8 bases had no gene match. CDR3 sequence (DNA): TGTGCCAGCAGCCACGGACTAGCGGGAGTGAGGACCGGGGAGCTGTTTTTT. Translating it yields CASSHGLAGVRTGELFF.

This rearrangement joins TRBV7-9 to TRBJ2-5; D possibly corresponds to TRBD1 (6 bases). The V end lost 5 bases, the J end lost 5 bases, and 12 bases lay between the germline ends. From germline, CDR1 is SEHNR and CDR2 FQNEAQ (reference sequence). The CDR3 consists of 13 residues. The CDR3 spells CASSLQGRETQYF. CDR3 nucleotides: TGTGCCAGCAGCCTTCAGGGGCGGGAGACCCAGTACTTC.

The genes are TRBV4-1 and TRBJ2-1; TRBD1 agrees at 7 bases. V gave up 1 base and J gave up 5 bases; unmatched junction bases: 8. The germline CDR1 and CDR2 sequences are MGHRA and YSYEKL. This CDR3 comprises 16 residues. Here the CDR3 reads CASSQVNLQGNNEQFF. The CDR3 DNA reads as TGCGCCAGCAGCCAAGTTAATTTACAGGGGAACAATGAGCAGTTCTTC.

The CDR3 sequence is CASIFSGRNTGELFF. The DNA of the CDR3 is TGTGCCAGCATTTTTAGCGGGAGGAACACCGGGGAGCTGTTTTTT. The chain combines TRBV6-1 with TRBJ2-2, with TRBD2 identical over 9 bases. CDR1 and CDR2 from the germline V gene are MNHNS and SASEGT. The junction had 4 bases not matched to a gene; V was cut back by 7 bases and J by 1 base. The CDR3 consists of 15 residues.

This clone occurred a few times. The chain uses TRBV9 and TRBJ1-1, with TRBD1 matching 7 bases. The J segment lost 5 bases and the V segment lost 3 bases, leaving 10 bases of the junction unmatched. Looked up from germline, CDR1 is SGDLS and CDR2 is YYNGEE. The CDR3 extends over 15 amino acids. The CDR3: CASSEARGDVTEAFF. In DNA form, the CDR3 reads TGTGCCAGCAGCGAAGCCAGGGGGGATGTAACTGAAGCTTTCTTT.

The V gene is TRBV6-6, the J gene TRBJ1-5, with 9 bases aligning to TRBD1. J lost 7 bases, V lost 1 base, and 2 bases had no gene match. CDR1 MNHNY and CDR2 SVGAGI come from the germline V gene (reference sequence). This CDR3 spans 14 amino acids. The CDR3 DNA is TGTGCCAGCAGTTACTGGGACAGGGCCCAGCCCCAGCATTTT. Amino acids: CASSYWDRAQPQHF.

CDR3 loop: CASSPTQRNTEAFF. The CDR3 DNA reads as TGTGCCAGCTCACCAACACAGAGGAACACTGAAGCTTTCTTT. This chain links TRBV18 with TRBJ1-1; unclear D gene. Germline CDR1 and CDR2: KGHSH and LQKENI. The length of the CDR3 is 14 residues. Trimming removed 2 bases from V and 1 base from J, with 8 bases in between.

The J gene is TRBJ1-1, the V gene TRBV7-8; D may be TRBD1 (6 bases). The length of the CDR3 is 15 residues. The germline V and J ends were trimmed by 5 bases and 2 bases, with 15 bases remaining between them. Germline-derived CDR1 and CDR2 are SGHVS and FQNEAQ. The CDR3 here is CASSPQTGINTEAFF. In DNA, the CDR3 is TGTGCCAGCAGCCCCCAGACAGGCATAAACACTGAAGCTTTCTTT.

The chain links TRBV28 to TRBJ2-3; 8 bases align to TRBD1. Trimming took 4 bases from V and 5 from J; bases not matched to a gene: 5. CDR3 size: 14 residues. The germline V gene encodes CDR1 MDHEN and CDR2 SYDVKM. CDR3: CASSSGQGEDTQYF. The CDR3 nucleotides read TGTGCCAGCAGTTCCGGACAGGGCGAAGATACGCAGTATTTT.

The J gene is TRBJ2-7, the V gene TRBV7-2; no clear D gene. V shed 0 bases and J shed 3 bases, with 9 bases lying between them. Germline V gives CDR1 SGHTA, CDR2 FQGNSA. This CDR3 is 14 amino acids long. DNA for the CDR3: TGTGCCAGCAGCTTAGCCGGTCAGCGCTACGAGCAGTACTTC. It codes for CASSLAGQRYEQYF.

This rearrangement joins TRBV6-4 to TRBJ2-1, with 7 bases identical to TRBD2. CDR1 MRHNA and CDR2 SNTAGT come from the germline V gene. This CDR3 spans 15 amino acids. The V segment lost 3 bases and the J segment 4 bases; nucleotides outside the gene matches: 6. This CDR3 reads CASSEGGEGYNEQFF. CDR3 nucleotides: TGTGCCAGCAGTGAGGGGGGGGAGGGATACAATGAGCAGTTCTTC.

V and J are TRBV7-2 and TRBJ1-2; the D is unclear. The CDR3 extends over 16 amino acids. Trimming pared 3 bases from V and 6 bases from J, leaving 20 bases between. CDR1 is SGHTA and CDR2 is FQGNSA in the germline V gene. The CDR3 DNA is TGTGCCAGCAGCTTGTCCAGCTTGAGAGGGAAGAATGGCTACACCTTC. Residues: CASSLSSLRGKNGYTF.

V usage is TRBV9 and J usage is TRBJ2-2; 13 bases match TRBD2. CDR3 length: 15 residues. V lost 4 bases to trimming and J lost 7 bases; unmatched junction nucleotides: 4. In germline, CDR1 is SGDLS, CDR2 YYNGEE. CDR3: CASSTRTSGSGELFF. Written as DNA, the CDR3 is TGTGCCAGCAGCACCAGGACTAGCGGGAGCGGGGAGCTGTTTTTT.

The rearrangement links TRBV4-3 to TRBJ2-7, with D possibly TRBD2 on 5 matching bases. Between the trimmed V and J ends, which lost 4 bases and 2 bases, there was a span of 15 bases. This CDR3 is built from 15 residues. Germline V gene data show CDR1 as LGHNA and CDR2 as YSLEER. CDR3 sequence reads: CASSPRTQGTYEQYF. The CDR3 bases are TGCGCCAGCAGCCCGCGGACTCAAGGGACCTACGAGCAGTACTTC.

The chain joins TRBV7-3 to TRBJ2-5; 8 bases line up with TRBD1. The CDR3 is 14 amino acids. Germline V lookup: CDR1 SGHTA, CDR2 FQGTGA. The V gene end was trimmed by 5 bases and the J gene end by 1 base; junction bases not matched to a gene: 3. CDR3 DNA: TGTGCCAGCAGCGTACAGGGGGGCCAAGAGACCCAGTACTTC. Its protein is CASSVQGGQETQYF. The full variable domain, completed using reference TRBV7-3 and TRBJ2-5, is GAGVSQTPSNKVTEKGKYVELRCDPISGHTALYWYRQSLGQGPEFLIYFQGTGAADDSGLPNDRFFAVRPEGSVSTLKIQRTERGDSAVYLCASSVQGGQETQYFGPGTRLLVL.

The chain couples TRBV4-3 to TRBJ2-1; 7 bases fit TRBD1. V shed 5 bases and J 4 bases; nucleotides not matched to a gene: 8. Germline CDR1 and CDR2: LGHNA and YSLEER. This CDR3 spans 15 amino acids. Here the CDR3 reads CASSIDRDKYNEQFF. The CDR3 DNA is TGCGCCAGCAGCATAGACAGGGATAAGTACAATGAGCAGTTCTTC.

The rearrangement uses TRBV27 and TRBJ1-3; D not resolved. V was shortened by 6 bases and J by 4 bases, with 13 bases between the two germline ends. CDR3 length: 14 residues. The V gene's germline CDR1 is MNHEY and CDR2 SMNVEV (reference sequence). The CDR3 nucleotides are TGTGCCAGCAGCCCTCGGGGTGCCGGAAACACCATATATTTT. Protein product: CASSPRGAGNTIYF.